This T cell receptor beta chain was observed in a study of beta chain features in type 1 diabetes. Study-wide context: When patients were set against healthy donors, age, gender and cell yields were similar.

Expressed TCRB transcripts got sequenced, as all isolated RNA was reverse transcribed. An average near 3.57 million reads came from naive, central memory and regulatory T cell samples. The method was immunoSEQ multiplex PCR; TCRdb's version includes in-frame clones alone and lacks a portion of them. The data contain 550,000 to 850,000 clones, about an eighth of them singletons. Regarding this clone: Its specificity is not known.

Whole-study findings and limits: In every one of the four CD4+ subsets, TCRB CDR3s were moderately but significantly shorter in Type 1 diabetes patients. At VDJ recombination sites, type 1 diabetes patients had fewer insertions and more deleted nucleotides.

The CDR3 totals 14 residues. V lost 5 bases and J lost 8; bases outside the gene matches: 7. Germline V gene lookup returns CDR1 MNHNY and CDR2 SVGAGI (reference sequence). The chain employs TRBV6-6 and TRBJ1-2, with 11 bases fitting TRBD1. This TCR was recovered from a man younger than 30 with type 1 diabetes. Specimen: naive CD4+ T cells from blood. CDR3 in amino acids: CASSLGQGAQGYTF. As DNA, the CDR3 is TGTGCCAGCAGTCTAGGACAGGGGGCTCAGGGCTACACCTTC.